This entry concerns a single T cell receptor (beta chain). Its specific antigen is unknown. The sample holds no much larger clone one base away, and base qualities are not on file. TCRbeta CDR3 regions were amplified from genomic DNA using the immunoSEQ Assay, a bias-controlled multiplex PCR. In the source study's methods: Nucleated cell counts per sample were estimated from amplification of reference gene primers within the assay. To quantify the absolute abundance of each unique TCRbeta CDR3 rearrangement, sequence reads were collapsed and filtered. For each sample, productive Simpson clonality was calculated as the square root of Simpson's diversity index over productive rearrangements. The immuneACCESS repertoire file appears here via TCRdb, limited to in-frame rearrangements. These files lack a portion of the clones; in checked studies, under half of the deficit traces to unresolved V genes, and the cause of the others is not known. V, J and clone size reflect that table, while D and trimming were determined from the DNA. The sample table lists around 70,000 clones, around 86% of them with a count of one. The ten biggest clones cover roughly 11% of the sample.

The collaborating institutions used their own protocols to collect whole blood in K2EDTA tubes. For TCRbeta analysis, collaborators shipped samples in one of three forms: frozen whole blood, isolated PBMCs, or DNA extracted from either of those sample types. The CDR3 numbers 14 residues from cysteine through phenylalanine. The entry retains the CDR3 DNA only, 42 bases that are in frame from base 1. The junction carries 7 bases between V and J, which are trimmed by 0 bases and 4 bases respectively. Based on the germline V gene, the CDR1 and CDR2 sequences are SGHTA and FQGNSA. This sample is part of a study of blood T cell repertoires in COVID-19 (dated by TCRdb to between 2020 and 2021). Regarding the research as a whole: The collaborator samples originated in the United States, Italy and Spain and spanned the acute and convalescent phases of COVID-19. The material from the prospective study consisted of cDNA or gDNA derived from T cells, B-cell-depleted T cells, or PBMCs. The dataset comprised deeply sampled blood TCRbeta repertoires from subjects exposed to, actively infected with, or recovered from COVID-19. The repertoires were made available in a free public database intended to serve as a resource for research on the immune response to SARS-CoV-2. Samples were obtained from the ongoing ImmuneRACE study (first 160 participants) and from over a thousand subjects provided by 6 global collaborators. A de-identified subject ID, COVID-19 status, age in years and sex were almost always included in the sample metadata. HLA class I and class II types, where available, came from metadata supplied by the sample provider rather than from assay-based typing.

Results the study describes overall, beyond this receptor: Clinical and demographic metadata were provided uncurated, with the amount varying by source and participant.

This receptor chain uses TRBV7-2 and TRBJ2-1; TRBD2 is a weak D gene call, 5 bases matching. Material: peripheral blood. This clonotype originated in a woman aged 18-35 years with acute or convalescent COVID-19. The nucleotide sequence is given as TGTGCCAGCAGCTTAGCACCGGGGTACAATGAGCAGTTCTTC. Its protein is CASSLAPGYNEQFF.